A single T cell receptor (beta chain) is shown here with its context. The antigen is undetermined. The sample comes from a study of early stage breast cancer tumors. Whole-study results and caveats: Compared with adjacent normal breast, tumors showed 2 to 2.5-fold denser, more clonal T cells. Commonly generated sequences made up most enriched TCRB sequences shared between patients.

Method: immunoSEQ multiplex PCR; TCRdb's copy keeps in-frame clones and lacks some. This table holds about 10,000 clones, 64% found once. Germline assignment: CDR1 MNHEY and CDR2 SMNVEV (reference sequence). V was clipped by 0 bases and J by 8 bases, with 8 bases between them. The CDR3 spans 13 residues. This chain uses TRBV27 with TRBJ2-1; D uncertain. Specimen: breast tumor tissue. The sequence came from a person in their sixties or seventies with breast cancer. DNA of the CDR3: TGTGCCAGCAGTTTATCGGGTATCGATGAGCAGTTCTTC. This codes for CASSLSGIDEQFF.